Following are 15 T cell receptor beta chains from one sample sequenced in a study of cytomegalovirus exposure and HLA in healthy donors. Primers included in the PCR were 60 Vbeta and 13 Jbeta primers. Assay used: immunoSEQ multiplex PCR; TCRdb lists only in-frame clones, some missing. The sample contains approximately 150,000 clones, approximately 80% of which appear only once. The specimen sequenced was PBMCs. The receptor set was obtained from a man aged 18-30 years in good health and CMV-seropositive.

This clone appeared a single time. The V call is TRBV19, the J call TRBJ1-5; D not resolved. CDR3 length: 13 amino acids. Germline-derived CDR1 and CDR2 are LNHDA and SQIVND (reference sequence). Trimming stripped 5 bases from V and 3 bases from J, with 8 bases between. The chain's CDR3 is CASSWSFNQPQHF. The CDR3 nucleotides read TGTGCCAGTAGTTGGAGTTTCAATCAGCCCCAGCATTTT.

The rearrangement links TRBV5-1 to TRBJ2-1; 8 nucleotides match TRBD2. Germline trimming cut 0 bases from V and 3 bases from J; bases unmatched to any gene: 2. Germline CDR1 reads SGHRS; CDR2 reads YFSETQ. The CDR3 runs 15 residues. The DNA for the CDR3 is TGCGCCAGCAGCTTGGATACTAGCGGCTACAATGAGCAGTTCTTC. Translation: CASSLDTSGYNEQFF.

The gene calls are TRBV6-5 and TRBJ2-3; tentative D call: TRBD2 (5 bases). The ends were cut back, 6 bases at V and 5 bases at J, with 15 bases in the middle. The germline CDR1 and CDR2 sequences are MNHEY and SVGAGI. The CDR3 sequence is 14 residues long. The DNA of the CDR3 is TGTGCCAGCAGCGCCATAAGAGGAGGAGATACGCAGTATTTT. Protein product: CASSAIRGGDTQYF.

V usage is TRBV9 and J usage is TRBJ1-1; 8 nucleotides agree with TRBD1. CDR1 SGDLS and CDR2 YYNGEE come from the germline V gene. This CDR3 is built from 13 residues. J gave up 5 bases and V 4 bases, and 4 bases lay outside the gene matches. CDR3 DNA sequence: TGTGCCAGCAGCCCCGGACAGGGAACTGAAGCTTTCTTT. The encoded protein is CASSPGQGTEAFF. The whole variable domain, filled in from reference TRBV9 and TRBJ1-1, reads DSGVTQTPKHLITATGQRVTLRCSPRSGDLSVYWYQQSLDQGLQFLIQYYNGEERAKGNILERFSAQQFPDLHSELNLSSLELGDSALYFCASSPGQGTEAFFGQGTRLTVV.

The rearrangement joins TRBV5-1 to TRBJ2-5; TRBD2 might be the D (5 bases). V lost 2 bases and J 3 bases, leaving 11 bases between the germline ends. Germline CDR1 is SGHRS and CDR2 is YFSETQ. The CDR3 consists of 14 residues. The DNA for the CDR3 is TGCGCCAGCAGCTTACCGGGGAGTGAAGAGACCCAGTACTTC. Translated: CASSLPGSEETQYF.

This clone was detected only a few times. The J gene is TRBJ1-5, the V gene TRBV15, with 8 bases that match TRBD1. CDR1 LNHNV and CDR2 YYDKDF come from the germline V gene (reference sequence). Germline trimming cut 2 bases from V and 4 bases from J; bases unmatched to any gene: 7. The CDR3 has 16 amino acids. CDR3 DNA: TGTGCCACCAGCAGAACCTCAGGGGGCGGGAATCAGCCCCAGCATTTT. Translated, it gives CATSRTSGGGNQPQHF. Filled out from reference TRBV15 and TRBJ1-5, the complete variable domain reads DAMVIQNPRYQVTQFGKPVTLSCSQTLNHNVMYWYQQKSSQAPKLLFHYYDKDFNNEADTPDNFQSRRPNTSFCFLDIRSPGLGDTAMYLCATSRTSGGGNQPQHFGDGTRLSIL.

The V call is TRBV9, the J call TRBJ2-1, with 11 bases aligning to TRBD1. The CDR3 sequence is 16 residues long. Germline CDR1 SGDLS, CDR2 YYNGEE. V was clipped by 2 bases and J by 5 bases; unmatched bases: 6. The CDR3, as DNA: TGTGCCAGCAGCGTTAAAACGGGACAGGGGGACAATGAGCAGTTCTTC. As protein: CASSVKTGQGDNEQFF.

The V and J genes are TRBV18 and TRBJ1-5; tentative D call: TRBD1 (6 bases). The germline V and J ends were trimmed by 3 bases and 4 bases, with 19 bases remaining between them. The CDR3 sequence is 17 residues long. In germline, CDR1 is KGHSH, CDR2 LQKENI. This CDR3 reads CASSPRQTTGRNQPQHF. The CDR3 DNA reads TGTGCCAGCTCACCCAGACAAACCACAGGGCGGAATCAGCCCCAGCATTTT. Variable domain in full (rest from reference TRBV18 and TRBJ1-5): NAGVMQNPRHLVRRRGQEARLRCSPMKGHSHVYWYRQLPEEGLKFMVYLQKENIIDESGMPKERFSAEFPKEGPSILRIQQVVRGDSAAYFCASSPRQTTGRNQPQHFGDGTRLSIL.

This clone was found once. The chain has TRBV4-2 and TRBJ1-2, with D possibly matching TRBD1 (6 bases). V lost 0 bases and J lost 4, with 15 bases in between. Per the germline V gene, CDR1 is LGHNA and CDR2 is YNFKEQ. The CDR3 contains 16 residues. The CDR3 region is CASSQDVGQRPYGYTF. DNA for the CDR3: TGTGCCAGCAGCCAAGATGTAGGACAGCGACCCTATGGCTACACCTTC.

V usage is TRBV7-9 and J usage is TRBJ1-1; D possibly corresponds to TRBD1 (6 bases). In germline, CDR1 is SEHNR, CDR2 FQNEAQ (reference sequence). With 5 bases removed from V and 1 base from J, the gap between germline ends came to 23 bases. This CDR3 region has 18 residues. CDR3: CASSLGFGVGAGNTEAFF. The CDR3 DNA is TGTGCCAGCAGCCTAGGTTTTGGAGTGGGGGCAGGGAACACTGAAGCTTTCTTT. The whole variable domain, remainder taken from reference TRBV7-9 and TRBJ1-1, is DTGVSQNPRHKITKRGQNVTFRCDPISEHNRLYWYRQTLGQGPEFLTYFQNEAQLEKSRLLSDRFSAERPKGSFSTLEIQRTEQGDSAMYLCASSLGFGVGAGNTEAFFGQGTRLTVV.

The chain has TRBV6-6 and TRBJ1-1; TRBD1 might be the D (6 bases). Germline V CDR1 and CDR2: MNHNY, SVGAGI (reference sequence). Trimming stripped 4 bases from V and 4 bases from J, with 16 bases between. The CDR3 is made up of 15 amino acids. The CDR3 DNA sequence: TGTGCCAGCAGTTCACCGGTCGGGGGGCGCACTGAAGCTTTCTTT. Amino acids: CASSSPVGGRTEAFF.

V and J are TRBV4-2 and TRBJ1-4; 10 positions match TRBD1. The CDR3 is made up of 16 amino acids. The J segment lost 7 bases and the V segment lost 5 bases, leaving 10 bases of the junction unmatched. Germline values: CDR1 LGHNA, CDR2 YNFKEQ. The CDR3 spells CASSTRDRGAGEKLFF. The CDR3 DNA is TGTGCCAGCAGCACTCGGGACAGGGGCGCCGGTGAAAAACTGTTTTTT.

The chain recombines TRBV29-1 with TRBJ1-1; a weak D match, TRBD1 (5 bases). From germline, CDR1 is SQVTM and CDR2 ANQGSEA. Between the trimmed V and J ends, which lost 6 bases and 5 bases, there was a span of 19 bases. The CDR3 loop spans 14 amino acids. In nucleotides, the CDR3 is TGCAGCGTCAGACCAGACAGAGTTTATACTGAAGCTTTCTTT. Translating gives CSVRPDRVYTEAFF.

This chain uses TRBV5-1 with TRBJ1-2; 7 nucleotides line up with TRBD1. Germline V gene data show CDR1 as SGHRS and CDR2 as YFSETQ. This CDR3 comprises 14 residues. Trimming cost V 1 base and J 4 bases; bases outside gene matches: 4. DNA for the CDR3: TGCGCCAGCAGCTTGTGGGACAGTACCTATGGCTACACCTTC. Its protein product is CASSLWDSTYGYTF. Based on the CDR3 plus reference TRBV5-1 and TRBJ1-2, the full variable domain is KAGVTQTPRYLIKTRGQQVTLSCSPISGHRSVSWYQQTPGQGLQFLFEYFSETQRNKGNFPGRFSGRQFSNSRSEMNVSTLELGDSALYLCASSLWDSTYGYTFGSGTRLTVV.

A note on this clone: Mismatch with germline at one junction end may stem from a read error. Different DNA sequences within this sample yield the same CDR3. V is TRBV7-6 and J is TRBJ2-3; TRBD2 is a possible D gene (6 bases). The CDR3 spans 14 residues. The germline V gene encodes CDR1 SGHVS and CDR2 FNYEAQ. CDR3 region: CATKGLSSTDTQYF. The CDR3 coding sequence is TGTGCCACAAAGGGACTGTCTAGCACAGATACGCAGTACTTT.